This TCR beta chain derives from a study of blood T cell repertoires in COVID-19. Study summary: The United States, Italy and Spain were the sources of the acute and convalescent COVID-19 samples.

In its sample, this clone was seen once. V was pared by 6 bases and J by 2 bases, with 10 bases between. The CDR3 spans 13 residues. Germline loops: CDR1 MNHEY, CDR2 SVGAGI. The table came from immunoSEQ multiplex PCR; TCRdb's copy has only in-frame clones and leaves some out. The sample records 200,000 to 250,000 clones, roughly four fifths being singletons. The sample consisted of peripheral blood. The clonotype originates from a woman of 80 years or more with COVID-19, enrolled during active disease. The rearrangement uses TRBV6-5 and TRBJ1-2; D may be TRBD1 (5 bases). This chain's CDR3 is CASRRDGNYGYTF. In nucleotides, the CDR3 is TGTGCCAGCAGGCGGGACGGGAACTATGGCTACACCTTC.